These 5 T cell receptor beta chains were all obtained from the same sample, sequenced in a study of cytomegalovirus exposure and HLA in healthy donors. PCR primers comprised 60 Vbeta and 13 Jbeta primers. Clones were read by immunoSEQ multiplex PCR, and TCRdb kept only the in-frame ones, dropping some. Here the sample spans about 98,000 clones, roughly two thirds being singletons. Sequencing was performed on PBMCs. The receptor source for this set is a female donor in good health and CMV-seronegative.

V gene TRBV29-1 combines with J gene TRBJ1-1; D unclear. The V and J ends lost 5 bases and 4 bases respectively, with 8 bases between them. The CDR3 runs to 11 residues. From germline, CDR1 is SQVTM and CDR2 ANQGSEA. The CDR3 coding sequence is TGCAGCGTTCCACTTGGCACTGAAGCTTTCTTT. Its protein product is CSVPLGTEAFF.

This chain joins TRBV7-8 and TRBJ2-7, with 9 bases matching TRBD1. This CDR3 is 15 amino acids long. V shed 5 bases and J 0 bases; nucleotides not matched to a gene: 5. Germline assignment: CDR1 SGHVS and CDR2 FQNEAQ. In DNA, the CDR3 is TGTGCCAGCAGCCTGGACAGGGGCCCCTCCTACGAGCAGTACTTC. Translated, it gives CASSLDRGPSYEQYF.

The chain links TRBV30 to TRBJ2-1; D remains ambiguous. V lost 3 bases to trimming and J lost 0 bases, with 9 bases between them. The CDR3 runs to 14 residues. Germline CDR1 and CDR2: GTSNPN and SVGIG (reference sequence). The CDR3 reads CAWRGPGSYNEQFF. The CDR3 nucleotides are TGTGCCTGGAGGGGTCCAGGCTCCTACAATGAGCAGTTCTTC.

The chain links TRBV6-6 to TRBJ1-5; D remains ambiguous. With 2 bases removed from V and 7 bases from J, the gap between germline ends came to 9 bases. The germline CDR1 and CDR2 sequences are MNHNY and SVGAGI (reference sequence). The length of the CDR3 is 13 residues. CDR3 amino acids: CASSYVREQPQHF. The CDR3 DNA reads TGTGCCAGCAGTTACGTTCGCGAGCAGCCCCAGCATTTT.

The J gene is TRBJ2-7, the V gene TRBV4-1; D gene unclear. Germline CDR1 is MGHRA and CDR2 is YSYEKL. There are 13 residues in the CDR3. Trimming removed 3 bases from V and 3 bases from J, with 9 bases in between. The CDR3, as DNA: TGCGCCAGCAGCCACACGACAAGCTACGAGCAGTACTTC. It encodes CASSHTTSYEQYF.